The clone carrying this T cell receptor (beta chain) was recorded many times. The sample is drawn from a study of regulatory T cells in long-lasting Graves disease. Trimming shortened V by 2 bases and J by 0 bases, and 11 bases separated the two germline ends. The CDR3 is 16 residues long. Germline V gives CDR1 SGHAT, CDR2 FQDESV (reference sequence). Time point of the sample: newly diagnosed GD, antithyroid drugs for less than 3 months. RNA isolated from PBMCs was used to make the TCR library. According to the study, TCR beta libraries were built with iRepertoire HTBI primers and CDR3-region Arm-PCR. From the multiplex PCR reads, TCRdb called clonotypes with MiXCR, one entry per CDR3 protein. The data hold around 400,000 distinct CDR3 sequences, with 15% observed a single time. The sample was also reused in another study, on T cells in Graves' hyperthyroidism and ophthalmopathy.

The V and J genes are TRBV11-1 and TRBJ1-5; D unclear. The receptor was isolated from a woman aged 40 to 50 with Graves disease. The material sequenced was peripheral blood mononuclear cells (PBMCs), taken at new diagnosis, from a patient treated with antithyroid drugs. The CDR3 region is CASSLYIGYSNQPQHF. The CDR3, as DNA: TGTGCCAGCAGCTTATATATCGGGTATAGCAATCAGCCCCAGCATTTT.